This T cell receptor beta chain was found in a study of blood T cell repertoires in COVID-19. The wider study: Researchers got acute and convalescent COVID-19 samples from the United States, Italy and Spain. Nucleic acid was either cDNA or gDNA, and it came from T cells, B-cell-depleted T cells, or PBMCs.

V lost 2 bases, J lost 0 bases, and 14 bases lay in between. Germline lookup yields CDR1 KGHDR and CDR2 SFDVKD. The CDR3 covers 17 residues. A Seattle source enrolled patients during active infection and followed them longitudinally. In the authors' methods: The assay estimated nucleated cells by amplifying reference gene primers. The assay was immunoSEQ multiplex PCR, and TCRdb's table has in-frame clones only and misses some. D and trimming were read from the DNA, whereas the V and J calls and clone size are those reported in that table. Counted here are about 160,000 clones, 85% to 90% occurring once; the ten biggest clones make up around 0.6%.

This chain links TRBV24-1 with TRBJ2-3; weak D call: TRBD2 (7 bases). The TCR sequence derives from a man aged 60 to 75 with COVID-19, enrolled during active disease. The specimen sequenced was peripheral blood. The CDR3 DNA sequence: TGTGCCACCAGTGATTCTCGGCGGGGGCCTAGCACAGATACGCAGTATTTT. Translated: CATSDSRRGPSTDTQYF.